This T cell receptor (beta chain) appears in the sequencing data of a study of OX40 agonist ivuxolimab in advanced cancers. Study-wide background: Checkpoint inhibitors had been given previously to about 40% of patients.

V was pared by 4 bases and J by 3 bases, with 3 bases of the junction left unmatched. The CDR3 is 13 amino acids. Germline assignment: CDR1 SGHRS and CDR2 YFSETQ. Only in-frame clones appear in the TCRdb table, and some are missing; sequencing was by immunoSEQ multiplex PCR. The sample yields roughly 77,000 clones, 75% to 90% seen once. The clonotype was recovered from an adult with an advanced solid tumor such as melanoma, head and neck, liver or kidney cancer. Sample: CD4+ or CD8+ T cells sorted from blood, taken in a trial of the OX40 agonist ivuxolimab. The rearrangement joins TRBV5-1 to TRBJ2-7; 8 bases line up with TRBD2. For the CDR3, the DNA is TGCGCCAGCAGCGACACTAGCGGCTACGAGCAGTACTTC. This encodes CASSDTSGYEQYF.